The subject of this entry is one TCR beta chain. Its antigen is unidentified. 13 Jbeta primers and 60 Vbeta primers were used for the PCR. TCRdb keeps only in-frame clones here, not all; method: immunoSEQ multiplex PCR. The table gives 100,000 to 150,000 clones; the top ten clones make up around 1.6% of it. Germline values: CDR1 LNHDA, CDR2 SQIVND (reference sequence). The V gene lost 6 bases and the J gene lost 4 bases, with 16 bases spanning the gap. CDR3 length equals 15 residues. Sampled while nominally healthy, donors likely had unrecorded immune exposures. The entry originates in a study of cytomegalovirus exposure and HLA in healthy donors. The study's findings and limits: There were some V segments, including TRBV6-2 and TRBV6-3, excluded as indistinguishable.

The rearrangement links TRBV19 to TRBJ1-3, with D unclear. The sequence was collected from a man younger than 30 in good health and CMV-seronegative. Sequenced sample: PBMCs. CDR3 residues: CASRPRPGGGNTIYF. The CDR3 bases are TGTGCCAGTAGACCGAGACCAGGAGGGGGAAACACCATATATTTT.